This record concerns one T cell receptor (beta chain) sequence. The CDR3 runs 17 residues. V was clipped by 0 bases and J by 7 bases, with 21 bases between them. Germline V lookup: CDR1 SGHVS, CDR2 FQNEAQ. This entry comes from a study of blood T cell repertoires in COVID-19. Turning to the study itself: Collection of acute and convalescent COVID-19 samples took place in the United States, Italy and Spain. In each case, the material was cDNA or gDNA derived from T cells, B-cell-depleted T cells, or PBMCs.

Original handling: Counts of nucleated cells, estimated from reference gene primer amplification, were obtained. Data came from immunoSEQ multiplex PCR; TCRdb stores just in-frame clones and leaves some out. That table supplies the V and J calls and clone size; D and trimming were determined from the DNA. The data show hundreds of thousands of clones, around nine tenths seen once. Participants, roughly 18 to 90 years old, spanned approximately 25 US areas. The receptor comes from a woman aged 45-65 years who had recovered from COVID-19. Material: PBMCs or T cells enriched from blood (not recorded which). This chain links TRBV7-8 with TRBJ2-5; D is unclear. As DNA, the CDR3 is TGTGCCAGCAGCTTAGCGAAAGTCCCCACCCCCGCCGGGACCCAGTACTTC. As protein: CASSLAKVPTPAGTQYF.